This record covers a single TCR beta chain. This sample is drawn from a study of identical twins. Unique molecular identifiers were present on the cDNA, which also gained a universal primer site by template switching. TCRdb passed the 5' RACE reads through MiXCR, listing each CDR3 protein once. The sample comprises about 720,000 distinct CDR3 sequences, about 20% of which are singletons, and roughly 13% rests with the top ten. This CDR3 comprises 16 residues. Unmatched junction bases numbered 6, after V lost 4 bases and J lost 2 bases. In germline, CDR1 is SGHRS, CDR2 YFSETQ. The same data also went into a second study, on T cells expressing NK-cell markers. This second study notes: Six donors had dominant NKG2C+ clonotypes that comprised about 1.0-8% of their CD8+ T cells. A handful of donors likewise had their CD3+CD56-NKG2C+ fraction led by these clonotypes.

Sequenced input: PBMCs. The chain uses TRBV5-1 and TRBJ2-1, with 10 bases lining up with TRBD2. The sequence was obtained from a woman aged 18-35 years in good health. The DNA of the CDR3 is TGCGCCAGCAGCCGACGGACTAGCGGTGCCTACAATGAGCAGTTCTTC. This codes for CASSRRTSGAYNEQFF.